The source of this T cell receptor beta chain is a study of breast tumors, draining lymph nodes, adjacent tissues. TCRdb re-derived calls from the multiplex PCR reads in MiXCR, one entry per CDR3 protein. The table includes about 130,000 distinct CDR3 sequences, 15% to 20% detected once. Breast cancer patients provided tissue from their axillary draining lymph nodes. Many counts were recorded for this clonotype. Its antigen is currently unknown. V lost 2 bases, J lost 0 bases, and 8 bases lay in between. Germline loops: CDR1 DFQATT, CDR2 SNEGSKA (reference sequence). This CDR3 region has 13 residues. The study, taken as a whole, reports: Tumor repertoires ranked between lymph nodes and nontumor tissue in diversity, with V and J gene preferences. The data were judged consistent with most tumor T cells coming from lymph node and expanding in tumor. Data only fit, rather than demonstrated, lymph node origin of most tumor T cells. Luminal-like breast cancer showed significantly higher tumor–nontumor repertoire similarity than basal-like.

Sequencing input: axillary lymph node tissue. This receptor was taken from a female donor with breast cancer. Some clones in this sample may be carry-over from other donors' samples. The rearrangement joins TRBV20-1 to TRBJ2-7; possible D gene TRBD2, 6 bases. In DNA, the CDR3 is TGCAGTGCTAGATACGGGGGCTCCTACGAGCAGTACTTC. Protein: CSARYGGSYEQYF.